Each of the 27 T cell receptor beta chains below was sequenced from the same sample in a study of T cells in Graves' hyperthyroidism and ophthalmopathy. Template material for amplifying TCR beta CDR3 regions consisted of RNA transcripts. TCR CDR3 underwent first-round RT-PCR with the HTBI primer set. One entry per CDR3 protein results from TCRdb running MiXCR on the multiplex PCR reads. The repertoire has around 580,000 distinct CDR3 sequences, 35% to 55% of them found once; the top ten carry approximately 8.4%. The source material was peripheral blood or thyroid tissue (not recorded which). These receptors were collected from a woman aged 18 to 35 with Graves' hyperthyroidism.

The V and J genes are TRBV6-5 and TRBJ2-5; 7 bases map to TRBD1. The CDR3 has 16 residues. Germline V CDR1 and CDR2: MNHEY, SVGAGI. The junction had 8 bases not matched to a gene; V was cut back by 2 bases and J by 2 bases. CDR3: CASSYLLRQGQETQYF. CDR3 DNA sequence: TGTGCCAGCAGTTACCTTCTGAGACAGGGACAAGAGACCCAGTACTTC.

Remarks on this clonotype: Its ends do not fully match the called genes, so a read error is possible. V and J are TRBV5-8 and TRBJ1-2; TRBD1 agrees at 9 bases. The CDR3 length is 15 residues. Germline V lookup: CDR1 SGHTS, CDR2 YDEGEE. CDR3 sequence: CASSLGTGPDYGYTF. The CDR3 DNA follows: TGCGCCAGCAGCTTGGGGACAGGGCCTGACTATGGCTACACCTTC.

Comment on this clonotype: A much bigger clone sits one base away, suggesting this may be a read error. This chain uses TRBV11-3 with TRBJ1-2; D call uncertain. Trimming stripped 8 bases from V and 12 bases from J, with 22 bases between. Germline lookup yields CDR1 SGHNT and CDR2 YENEEA. The CDR3 is made up of 13 amino acids. In DNA, the CDR3 is TGTGCCAGCGGCCGAGATGAGGTGGCACCTCACACCTTC. Translating gives CASGRDEVAPHTF.

This clonotype occurred many times. The chain links TRBV2 to TRBJ1-2; tentative D call: TRBD1 (6 bases). The V gene's germline CDR1 is SNHLY and CDR2 FYNNEI. CDR3 length: 14 residues. V was cut by 6 bases and J by 4 bases, with 15 bases left in between. CDR3 sequence: CASSPTDSLYGYTF. CDR3 bases: TGTGCCAGCAGCCCAACGGACAGCCTCTATGGCTACACCTTC.

This clonotype was picked up many times. DNA for the CDR3: TGCAGTGCTCGGTCCGGGACAGGGGGTTACGAGCAGTACTTC. As protein: CSARSGTGGYEQYF. V and J are TRBV20-1 and TRBJ2-7; 11 bases agree with TRBD1. Germline V gene sequence: CDR1 DFQATT, CDR2 SNEGSKA (reference sequence). J gave up 4 bases and V 5 bases, and 7 bases lay outside the gene matches. This CDR3 is built from 14 residues.

The chain carries TRBV7-9 and TRBJ2-5; D unclear. This CDR3 is 14 amino acids long. V shed 3 bases and J shed 5 bases, with 13 bases lying between them. Germline loops: CDR1 SEHNR, CDR2 FQNEAQ (reference sequence). Written as DNA, the CDR3 is TGTGCCAGCAGCTTTGGGTCGCTCAATGAGACCCAGTACTTC. Translation: CASSFGSLNETQYF.

The chain uses TRBV15 and TRBJ1-1, with D unresolved. CDR1 is LNHNV and CDR2 is YYDKDF in the germline V gene (reference sequence). The CDR3 runs to 14 residues. V lost 0 bases to trimming and J lost 1 base, with 6 bases between them. The CDR3 coding sequence is TGTGCCACCAGCAGAGATAATCAGAACACTGAAGCTTTCTTT. Translated: CATSRDNQNTEAFF.

The chain links TRBV29-1 to TRBJ2-7; TRBD2 matches 11 bases. Looked up from germline, CDR1 is SQVTM and CDR2 is ANQGSEA. Unmatched junction bases numbered 12, after V lost 5 bases and J lost 0 bases. There are 17 residues in the CDR3. The CDR3 sequence: CSVSGLAGGPSSYEQYF. CDR3 nucleotide sequence: TGCAGCGTTTCGGGGCTAGCGGGAGGACCCAGCTCCTACGAGCAGTACTTC.

A word on this clonotype: Possible read error: a much larger clone is one base away. The CDR3 bases are TGTGCCAGCAGCCCCGTAAGGCTTTTAGCTTTCTTT. Protein product: CASSPVRLLAFF. This rearrangement joins TRBV7-9 to TRBJ1-1; D is uncertain. From germline, CDR1 is SEHNR and CDR2 FQNEAQ (reference sequence). Trimming left V 5 bases short and J 10 bases short, with 14 bases between. CDR3 length: 12 amino acids.

As for this clonotype: It may be a read error: a sequence one base away is much more abundant. The conserved final phenylalanine or tryptophan is absent from the CDR3, which likely points to a read error. The V and J genes are TRBV12-3 or TRBV12-4 and TRBJ2-7, with TRBD1 matching 7 bases. J lost 2 bases, V lost 5 bases, and 6 bases had no gene match. The CDR3 loop spans 14 amino acids. The CDR3 region is CASSPWDRPYEQYL. Here the CDR3 DNA reads TGTGCCAGCAGTCCGTGGGACAGACCCTACGAGCAGTACCTC.

This sequence joins TRBV7-9 and TRBJ1-6; maybe TRBD1 (6 bases). V lost 3 bases to trimming and J lost 14 bases, with 17 bases between them. Germline CDR1 reads SEHNR; CDR2 reads FQNEAQ (reference sequence). The CDR3 totals 14 residues. The CDR3 bases are TGTGCCAGCAGCTTTCCCCCCTACAGGGAAACCCTCCACTTT. This codes for CASSFPPYRETLHF.

This chain links TRBV5-4 with TRBJ2-2, with TRBD2 as a possible D gene (6 bases). V dropped 4 bases and J dropped 1 base, with 17 bases sitting between them. Germline loops: CDR1 SGHNT, CDR2 YYREEE (reference sequence). The CDR3 spans 17 residues. In nucleotides, the CDR3 is TGTGCCAGCAGCCCGCCGGGTAGCGGAGTGAACACCGGGGAGCTGTTTTTT. This sequence encodes CASSPPGSGVNTGELFF.

In regard to this clonotype: It is unclear where the CDR3 begins or ends on the DNA, so no DNA is shown, and the CDR3 is as TCRdb lists it. This chain connects TRBV15 to TRBJ1-4; the D call of TRBD1 is as the table states it, not checked on the DNA. Germline loops: CDR1 LNHNV, CDR2 YYDKDF (reference sequence). From its first to its last residue, the CDR3 has 17 amino acids. The CDR3 loop reads CATSRDSRDREGKNCFF.

The chain joins TRBV29-1 to TRBJ1-2; TRBD1 matches at 9 bases. V shed 7 bases and J 4 bases; nucleotides not matched to a gene: 13. The CDR3 extends over 15 amino acids. The germline V gene encodes CDR1 SQVTM and CDR2 ANQGSEA. The CDR3 DNA reads TGCAGCGGGGGACAGGGTATTAGGAGCGGCTATGGCTACACCTTC. Translating gives CSGGQGIRSGYGYTF. Variable domain in full (rest from reference TRBV29-1 and TRBJ1-2): SAVISQKPSRDICQRGTSLTIQCQVDSQVTMMFWYRQQPGQSLTLIATANQGSEATYESGFVIDKFPISRPNLTFSTLTVSNMSPEDSSIYLCSGGQGIRSGYGYTFGSGTRLTVV.

The V gene is TRBV9, the J gene TRBJ1-2; unclear D gene. Germline CDR1 SGDLS, CDR2 YYNGEE. Trimming stripped 1 base from V and 7 bases from J, with 11 bases between. The CDR3 loop spans 13 amino acids. Here the CDR3 reads CASSVSGGRGYTF. CDR3 bases: TGTGCCAGCAGCGTATCGGGAGGGCGTGGCTACACCTTC.

This clonotype was seen only once. This chain uses TRBV2 with TRBJ1-1; 8 bases agree with TRBD1. This CDR3 comprises 13 residues. The V and J ends lost 6 bases and 5 bases, in that order; junction bases with no gene match: 5. From germline, CDR1 is SNHLY and CDR2 FYNNEI. CDR3 in amino acids: CASSKTGGTEAFF. Written as DNA, the CDR3 is TGTGCCAGCAGCAAAACAGGGGGAACTGAAGCTTTCTTT. Full variable domain (outside the CDR3, taken from reference TRBV2 and TRBJ1-1): EPEVTQTPSHQVTQMGQEVILRCVPISNHLYFYWYRQILGQKVEFLVSFYNNEISEKSEIFDDQFSVERPDGSNFTLKIRSTKLEDSAMYFCASSKTGGTEAFFGQGTRLTVV.

This clonotype was seen repeatedly, ten times or more. The chain is built from TRBV6-5 and TRBJ1-1, with a possible D match to TRBD1 (5 bases). The ends were cut back, 4 bases at V and 3 bases at J, with 9 bases in the middle. The CDR3 is made up of 13 amino acids. Germline CDR1 MNHEY, CDR2 SVGAGI. The CDR3 nucleotides read TGTGCCAGCAGTTGGGGGGACGACACTGAAGCTTTCTTT. This translates into CASSWGDDTEAFF.

This clonotype was observed at least ten times. This sequence joins TRBV6-5 and TRBJ1-2, with TRBD1 identical over 9 bases. This CDR3 comprises 14 residues. From germline, CDR1 is MNHEY and CDR2 SVGAGI. Trimming removed 7 bases from V and 5 bases from J; junction bases left unmatched: 8. For the CDR3, the DNA is TGTGCCAGCACCTCAGGACAGGGGATGTATGGCTACACCTTC. As protein: CASTSGQGMYGYTF.

The J gene is TRBJ1-1, the V gene TRBV29-1; tentatively, D is TRBD1 (5 bases). The length of the CDR3 is 11 residues. V dropped 3 bases and J dropped 10 bases, with 12 bases sitting between them. Germline CDR1 reads SQVTM; CDR2 reads ANQGSEA. CDR3 residues: CSVEQGQLAFF. The DNA for the CDR3 is TGCAGCGTTGAGCAGGGTCAATTAGCTTTCTTT. The full variable domain, in which reference TRBV29-1 and TRBJ1-1 provide the parts outside the CDR3, is SAVISQKPSRDICQRGTSLTIQCQVDSQVTMMFWYRQQPGQSLTLIATANQGSEATYESGFVIDKFPISRPNLTFSTLTVSNMSPEDSSIYLCSVEQGQLAFFGQGTRLTVV.

This clonotype has at least ten counts. The rearrangement uses TRBV7-9 and TRBJ2-5; D possibly corresponds to TRBD1 (5 bases). V shed 1 base and J shed 5 bases, with 11 bases lying between them. The germline gives CDR1 SEHNR, CDR2 FQNEAQ (reference sequence). The CDR3 is 14 residues long. The CDR3 region is CASSLGGSLETQYF. CDR3 sequence (DNA): TGTGCCAGCAGCTTAGGGGGCAGTTTGGAGACCCAGTACTTC.

This clonotype was picked up a small number of times. The chain joins TRBV6-2 or TRBV6-3 to TRBJ1-1; TRBD1 agrees at 10 bases. After removal of 7 bases from V and 7 bases from J, the junction contained 18 bases not matched to a gene. The CDR3 runs to 17 residues. The V gene's germline CDR1 is MNHEY and CDR2 SVGEGT. CDR3 residues: CASTKWGGDRGSNEAFF. The CDR3 DNA reads as TGTGCCAGCACGAAGTGGGGGGGGGACAGGGGCTCAAATGAAGCTTTCTTT.

In this sample, this clonotype turned up a few times. This chain uses TRBV24-1 with TRBJ2-3, with a tentative D call TRBD2 (5 bases). The CDR3 length is 13 residues. The germline V gene has CDR1 KGHDR and CDR2 SFDVKD. Trimming cost V 0 bases and J 6 bases, with 6 bases left between them. CDR3 sequence: CATSDLRGDTQYF. Written as DNA, the CDR3 is TGTGCCACCAGTGATTTGCGAGGGGATACGCAGTATTTT.

This clonotype was observed at least ten times. The gene calls are TRBV2 and TRBJ2-2; no definite D call. The V end lost 3 bases, the J end lost 5 bases, and 13 bases lay between the germline ends. There are 15 residues in the CDR3. CDR1 is SNHLY and CDR2 is FYNNEI in the germline V gene. CDR3 DNA sequence: TGTGCCAGCAGTGAGATGCGGACCATAACCGGGGAGCTGTTTTTT. Residues: CASSEMRTITGELFF.

This clonotype showed up many times. J is TRBJ1-5 and V is TRBV27; TRBD1 aligns across 11 bases. With 3 bases clipped from V and 6 bases from J, the junction kept 7 bases outside the gene matches. Germline CDR1 reads MNHEY; CDR2 reads SMNVEV (reference sequence). This CDR3 region has 16 residues. The CDR3 loop is CASSFLGTGGSQPQHF. The CDR3, as DNA: TGTGCCAGCAGTTTCCTGGGGACAGGGGGTTCTCAGCCCCAGCATTTT.

This chain joins TRBV10-3 and TRBJ1-5; weak D call: TRBD1 (6 bases). The CDR3 loop spans 12 amino acids. Germline CDR1 is ENHRY and CDR2 is SYGVKD. CDR3 coding DNA: TGTGCTCATAAGGGGGTAAATCAGCCCCAGCATTTT. It is translated as CAHKGVNQPQHF.

This chain joins TRBV29-1 and TRBJ1-5; unclear D gene. Trimming took off 8 bases at V and 7 bases at J, with 15 bases between the two ends. The CDR3 is made up of 12 amino acids. Germline values: CDR1 SQVTM, CDR2 ANQGSEA. The CDR3 is CSKETRGQPQHF. The CDR3 nucleotides are TGCAGCAAAGAGACACGAGGGCAGCCCCAGCATTTT. Filled out from reference TRBV29-1 and TRBJ1-5, the complete variable domain reads SAVISQKPSRDICQRGTSLTIQCQVDSQVTMMFWYRQQPGQSLTLIATANQGSEATYESGFVIDKFPISRPNLTFSTLTVSNMSPEDSSIYLCSKETRGQPQHFGDGTRLSIL.

This clonotype was picked up many times. V gene TRBV7-9 combines with J gene TRBJ2-5; the D gene could be TRBD1 or TRBD2 (5 bases each). CDR3 length: 15 residues. The V end was cut by 1 base, the J end by 2 bases, with 11 bases between. Germline V lookup: CDR1 SEHNR, CDR2 FQNEAQ (reference sequence). The CDR3 sequence: CASSLGGRQQETQYF. CDR3 in DNA: TGTGCCAGCAGCTTAGGGGGACGGCAGCAAGAGACCCAGTACTTC.